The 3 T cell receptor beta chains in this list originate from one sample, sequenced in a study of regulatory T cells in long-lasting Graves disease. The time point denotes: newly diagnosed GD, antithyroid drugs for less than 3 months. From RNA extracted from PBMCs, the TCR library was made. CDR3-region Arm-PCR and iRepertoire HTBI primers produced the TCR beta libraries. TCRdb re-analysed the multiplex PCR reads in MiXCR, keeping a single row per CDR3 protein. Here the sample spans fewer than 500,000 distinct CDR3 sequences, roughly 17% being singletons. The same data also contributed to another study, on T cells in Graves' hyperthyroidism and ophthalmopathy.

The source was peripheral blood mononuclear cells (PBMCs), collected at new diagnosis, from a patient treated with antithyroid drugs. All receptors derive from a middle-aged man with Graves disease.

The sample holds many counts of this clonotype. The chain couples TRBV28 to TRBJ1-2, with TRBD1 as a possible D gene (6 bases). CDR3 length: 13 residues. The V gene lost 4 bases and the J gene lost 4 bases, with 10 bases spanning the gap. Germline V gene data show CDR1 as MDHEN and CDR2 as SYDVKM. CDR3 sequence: CASSWDTAYGYTF. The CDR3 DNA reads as TGTGCCAGCAGTTGGGACACCGCCTATGGCTACACCTTC.

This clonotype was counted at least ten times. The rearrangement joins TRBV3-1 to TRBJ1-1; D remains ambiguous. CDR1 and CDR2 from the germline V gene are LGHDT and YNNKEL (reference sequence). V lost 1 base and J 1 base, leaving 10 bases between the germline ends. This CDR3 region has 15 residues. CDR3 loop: CASSQGPGWNTEAFF. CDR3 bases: TGTGCCAGCAGCCAAGGCCCGGGGTGGAACACTGAAGCTTTCTTT. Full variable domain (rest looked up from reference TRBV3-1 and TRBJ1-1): DTAVSQTPKYLVTQMGNDKSIKCEQNLGHDTMYWYKQDSKKFLKIMFSYNNKELIINETVPNRFSPKSPDKAHLNLHINSLELGDSAVYFCASSQGPGWNTEAFFGQGTRLTVV.

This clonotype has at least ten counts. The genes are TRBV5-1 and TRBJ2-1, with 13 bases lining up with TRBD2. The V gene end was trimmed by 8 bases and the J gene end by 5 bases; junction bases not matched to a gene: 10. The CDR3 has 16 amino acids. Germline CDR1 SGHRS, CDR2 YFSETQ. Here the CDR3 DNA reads TGCGCCAGTAAACTAGCGGGAGGGCATCTCGACAATGAGCAGTTCTTC. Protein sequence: CASKLAGGHLDNEQFF.